This TCR beta chain originates from a study of human T cells and chemical hapten exposure. As for the study in general: Small pooled library volume differences chiefly drove per-sample TCR yield variation.

This CDR3 region has 15 residues. Per germline, CDR1 DFQATT and CDR2 SNEGSKA (reference sequence). Trimming cost V 2 bases and J 4 bases; bases outside gene matches: 5. Time point of the sample: healthy volunteer bleed at 6 weeks. Total RNA extraction was carried out from unfractionated whole blood. The library attached unique molecular identifiers to individual cDNA molecules. In the study's own analysis: From around 25,000 to 690,000 TCRs were found per sample, with a median of approximately 96,000. MiXCR, applied by TCRdb to the RACE reads, yields one record per CDR3 protein. The V and J calls were determined by TCRdb, not by the authors. Of about 65,000 distinct CDR3 sequences listed, about 6% are singletons. Study-wide points: TCRs above 1 in 1000 frequency did not change with DPC sensitization.

This clonotype has just a few counts. Its antigen is unidentified. The specimen sequenced was whole blood. The clonotype comes from a female donor in good health. Some clones in this sample may be carry-over from other donors' samples. The rearrangement joins TRBV20-1 to TRBJ2-2; the match to TRBD2 covers 9 bases. The CDR3 DNA sequence: TGCAGTGCTAGATTAGCGGGAGAGGTCACCGGGGAGCTGTTTTTT. It codes for CSARLAGEVTGELFF.